The 5 T cell receptor beta chains reported below all come from one sample, sequenced in a study of blood T cell repertoires in COVID-19. Generated by immunoSEQ multiplex PCR, the TCRdb table keeps only in-frame clones and is missing some. The sample holds 490,000 or so clones; around 89% are singletons and the top ten take less than 2%. The specimen sequenced was PBMCs or T cells enriched from blood (not recorded which). Every receptor here comes from a woman in her thirties or forties who had recovered from COVID-19.

V usage is TRBV7-9 and J usage is TRBJ1-2, with 8 bases identical to TRBD1. V trimming: 0 bases; J trimming: 4 bases; junction bases outside the gene matches: 7. The CDR3 is made up of 16 amino acids. Germline V gene data show CDR1 as SEHNR and CDR2 as FQNEAQ (reference sequence). The DNA of the CDR3 is TGTGCCAGCAGCTTAGCGATGGACAGGGAGTTCTATGGCTACACCTTC. Its translation: CASSLAMDREFYGYTF.

In its sample, this clone was seen a few times. The chain has TRBV6-5 and TRBJ1-1; D gene ambiguous. The CDR3 length is 11 residues. Between the trimmed V and J ends, which lost 9 bases and 6 bases, there was a span of 11 bases. Germline lookup yields CDR1 MNHEY and CDR2 SVGAGI. The CDR3 loop reads CASVGVSEAFF. The CDR3 DNA follows: TGTGCCAGTGTGGGCGTTTCTGAAGCTTTCTTT.

The chain employs TRBV18 and TRBJ2-3, with D possibly being TRBD2 (6 bases). This CDR3 is 14 amino acids long. V was trimmed by 2 bases and J by 4 bases, leaving 10 bases between them. CDR1 KGHSH and CDR2 LQKENI come from the germline V gene. CDR3 protein: CASSPKAGPDTQYF. CDR3 DNA sequence: TGTGCCAGCTCACCAAAAGCGGGCCCAGATACGCAGTATTTT.

V gene TRBV18 combines with J gene TRBJ1-3, with a tentative D call TRBD1 (5 bases). This CDR3 has 15 residues. Germline lookup yields CDR1 KGHSH and CDR2 LQKENI. Trimming cost V 4 bases and J 0 bases, with 10 bases left between them. The CDR3 coding sequence is TGTGCCAGCTCACTGACAGCAAACTCTGGAAACACCATATATTTT. It codes for CASSLTANSGNTIYF.

This clone was observed at least ten times. The V call is TRBV5-6, the J call TRBJ2-5; 13 bases match TRBD2. The CDR3 contains 18 residues. The ends lost 3 bases at V and 4 bases at J; junction bases unmatched: 12. Germline CDR1 reads SGHDT; CDR2 reads YYEEEE. CDR3 region: CASSSPRTSGSTRETQYF. The CDR3, as DNA: TGTGCCAGCAGCTCCCCCCGGACTAGCGGGAGTACTAGAGAGACCCAGTACTTC.